This T cell receptor (beta chain) was documented in a study of persistence of HIV-infected CD4 T cells. Study results and caveats: Proviral oligoclonality tracked with TCR oligoclonality within the same sorted cells.

Overlapping HIV-1 Gag 15-mer peptides at 0.8 to 1 ug per peptide per mL were used. Memory cells lacking CD40L and CD69 with high CD45RO were sorted. Inclusion required CMV-positive serology and CD4+ counts above 400 cells/uL. Notes on this clone: Its antigen is not known.

Sequencing used immunoSEQ version 4 in survey mode. Profiled with immunoSEQ multiplex PCR; TCRdb holds only in-frame clones, not every one. The data contain about 64,000 clones, over 60% of them seen just once; the ten biggest clones take up about 1.8%. CDR1 and CDR2 (germline): LGHDT, YNNKEL (reference sequence). CDR3 size: 13 residues. Trimming took off 11 bases at V and 6 bases at J, with 20 bases between the two ends. The sequenced sample was CD4+ T cells sorted from PBMCs after roughly 18-hour stimulation, obtained from a patient who received antiretroviral therapy. This TCR came from an adult man with HIV who was CMV-seropositive. The rearrangement links TRBV3-1 (or the pseudogene TRBV3-2) to TRBJ2-7; D is perhaps TRBD1 (5 bases). Here the CDR3 reads CASSPAGFPEQYF. As DNA, the CDR3 is TGTGCCTCCTCTCCGGCAGGGTTCCCCGAGCAGTACTTC.